This T cell receptor beta chain was documented in a study of T-cell reconstitution after alpha-beta-depleted transplantation in children. Study-wide results and limits: Two months or so post-transplant, alpha-beta T cells reportedly derived from several hundred expanded graft clones. At the one-year point after transplant, T-cell counts and TCRbeta diversity were found to come mostly from T cells that had been newly produced.

Points on this clonotype: The antigen remains undetermined.

Unique molecular identifiers were incorporated during preparation of the TCRbeta library. TCRdb itself ran the PCR reads through MiXCR, one entry per CDR3 protein. The sample lists 700,000 to 950,000 distinct CDR3 sequences, under 20% occurring once. The germline gives CDR1 ENHRY, CDR2 SYGVKD. Trimming removed 6 bases from V and 5 bases from J; junction bases left unmatched: 8. The length of the CDR3 is 14 residues. The genes are TRBV10-3 and TRBJ2-5; 8 bases fit TRBD1. This specimen was PBMCs, mostly from graft donor cells, taken 360 days after TCRalphabeta/CD19-depleted stem cell transplant. This clonotype was sampled from a male patient under 18 who had a stem cell transplant for acute lymphoblastic leukemia, so the T cells may come from the graft donor. CDR3 amino acids: CAIRPDRAGETQYF. The CDR3 DNA reads as TGTGCCATCAGACCGGACAGGGCAGGGGAGACCCAGTACTTC.